One sample yielded the 2 T cell receptor beta chains listed below, sequenced in a study of identical twins. MiXCR, run by TCRdb on the 5' RACE reads, gives a single entry per CDR3 protein. The sample includes under 300,000 distinct CDR3 sequences, approximately 7.1% of them seen just once. These records were also assigned to another study, of T cells expressing NK-cell markers.

Sequenced material: CD8+ T cells sorted from blood. These receptors all come from a woman between 18 and 30 years old in good health.

This chain links TRBV27 with TRBJ1-1, with D possibly matching TRBD1 (6 bases). This CDR3 contains 13 residues. V was cut by 3 bases and J by 8 bases, with 13 bases left in between. The germline V gene has CDR1 MNHEY and CDR2 SMNVEV (reference sequence). In DNA form, the CDR3 reads TGTGCCAGCAGTTTCGACAGGACGAAGGAAGCTTTCTTT. This sequence encodes CASSFDRTKEAFF.

This clonotype was seen more than once but under ten times. This sequence joins TRBV29-1 and TRBJ1-2, with 7 nucleotides matching TRBD1. J was trimmed by 0 bases and V by 6 bases; bases with no gene match: 4. Germline V gene data show CDR1 as SQVTM and CDR2 as ANQGSEA. The CDR3 runs to 13 residues. The CDR3 reads CSVRGQPNYGYTF. Written as DNA, the CDR3 is TGCAGCGTGAGGGGACAGCCTAACTATGGCTACACCTTC.